The 24 T cell receptor beta chains below all came from one sample that was sequenced in a study of cytomegalovirus exposure and HLA in healthy donors. PCR was performed using 60 Vbeta and 13 Jbeta primers. Profiled with immunoSEQ multiplex PCR; TCRdb holds only in-frame clones, not every one. The sample has fewer than 120,000 clones; approximately 84% are singletons. Material for sequencing was PBMCs. These receptors were obtained from a man in his forties or fifties in good health and CMV-seronegative.

The chain couples TRBV18 to TRBJ2-7, with 9 bases fitting TRBD2. V trimming: 6 bases; J trimming: 3 bases; junction bases outside the gene matches: 6. From germline, CDR1 is KGHSH and CDR2 LQKENI. The CDR3 has 14 amino acids. CDR3 residues: CASSPSGGIYEQYF. The CDR3 DNA is TGTGCCAGCTCCCCGAGCGGGGGGATCTACGAGCAGTACTTC.

This chain joins TRBV27 and TRBJ1-1; 7 nucleotides match TRBD1. The CDR3 is 13 residues long. In germline, CDR1 is MNHEY, CDR2 SMNVEV (reference sequence). With 8 bases clipped from V and 4 bases from J, the junction kept 7 bases outside the gene matches. The CDR3 spells CASALDRVTEAFF. As DNA, the CDR3 is TGTGCCAGCGCATTAGACAGGGTCACTGAAGCTTTCTTT.

This clone was recorded only once. This chain joins TRBV29-1 and TRBJ1-4; D is unresolved. The CDR3 is 14 amino acids. The V end was cut by 3 bases, the J end by 2 bases, with 10 bases between. Germline CDR1 and CDR2: SQVTM and ANQGSEA. The CDR3: CSVEEGGTNEKLFF. The CDR3 DNA is TGCAGCGTTGAGGAGGGAGGGACTAATGAAAAACTGTTTTTT.

The chain recombines TRBV2 with TRBJ1-5; 7 nucleotides align to TRBD1. This CDR3 is built from 14 residues. The V segment lost 0 bases and the J segment 6 bases; nucleotides outside the gene matches: 2. Germline-derived CDR1 and CDR2 are SNHLY and FYNNEI. The CDR3, as DNA: TGTGCCAGCAGTGAAGCCCCAGGGGGTCAGCCCCAGCATTTT. This gives the protein CASSEAPGGQPQHF.

The J gene is TRBJ2-2, the V gene TRBV5-1; 7 nucleotides align to TRBD2. Trimming at V came to 4 bases and at J to 4 bases, leaving 1 base not matched to a gene. The germline V gene has CDR1 SGHRS and CDR2 YFSETQ. The CDR3 runs 13 residues. CDR3 in DNA: TGCGCCAGCAGCCGCGGGGGCACCGGGGAGCTGTTTTTT. This codes for CASSRGGTGELFF.

A word on this clone: A read error may account for a junction end that differs from germline. The V and J genes are TRBV5-4 and TRBJ1-5, with D possibly being TRBD1 (5 bases). The CDR3 is made up of 12 amino acids. The germline V gene has CDR1 SGHNT and CDR2 YYREEE (reference sequence). CDR3 DNA: TGTGCCAGCAGCTTGGGTGCGGGGCCTTGGTCATTT. Translated: CASSLGAGPWSF.

This chain connects TRBV5-4 to TRBJ2-2, with D maybe TRBD1 (6 bases). Trimming stripped 0 bases from V and 7 bases from J, with 13 bases between. Germline assignment: CDR1 SGHNT and CDR2 YYREEE (reference sequence). The CDR3 consists of 15 residues. CDR3 loop: CASSLDGTHDGELFF. As DNA, the CDR3 is TGTGCCAGCAGCTTGGACGGGACACATGACGGGGAGCTGTTTTTT.

This clone was counted a few times. The chain links TRBV10-3 to TRBJ2-7, with 8 bases fitting TRBD1. Germline V CDR1 and CDR2: ENHRY, SYGVKD. The CDR3 runs 14 residues. V shed 6 bases and J 3 bases; nucleotides not matched to a gene: 7. CDR3 protein: CAIRETGVSYEQYF. The CDR3 coding sequence is TGTGCCATCAGGGAGACAGGGGTAAGCTACGAGCAGTACTTC.

V is TRBV7-3 and J is TRBJ2-3; D perhaps matches TRBD2 (7 bases). Germline CDR1 is SGHTA and CDR2 is FQGTGA. The CDR3 loop spans 14 amino acids. V was shortened by 4 bases and J by 6 bases, with 14 bases between the two germline ends. In DNA form, the CDR3 reads TGTGCCAGCAGCTGGGGGGGGCCCGGGGATACGCAGTATTTT. This sequence encodes CASSWGGPGDTQYF.

CDR3 sequence reads: CASSPTGNYGYTF. The DNA of the CDR3 is TGTGCCAGCAGCCCAACGGGAAACTATGGCTACACCTTC. The J gene is TRBJ1-2, the V gene TRBV9, with no clear D. V was pared by 4 bases and J by 2 bases, with 9 bases between. Germline CDR1 and CDR2: SGDLS and YYNGEE. The CDR3 is 13 amino acids.

This clone showed up just once. This chain links TRBV28 with TRBJ2-1; tentatively, D is TRBD2 (6 bases). The germline gives CDR1 MDHEN, CDR2 SYDVKM. With 2 bases removed from V and 7 bases from J, the gap between germline ends came to 21 bases. The CDR3 has 17 amino acids. This CDR3 reads CASSLNPGLFRGNEQFF. The CDR3 nucleotides are TGTGCCAGCAGTTTAAACCCGGGACTCTTTCGTGGGAATGAGCAGTTCTTC. The full variable domain, its missing parts supplied by reference TRBV28 and TRBJ2-1, is DVKVTQSSRYLVKRTGEKVFLECVQDMDHENMFWYRQDPGLGLRLIYFSYDVKMKEKGDIPEGYSVSREKKERFSLILESASTNQTSMYLCASSLNPGLFRGNEQFFGPGTRLTVL.

This clone was seen only a few times. This chain connects TRBV6-5 to TRBJ1-5; no definite D call. CDR1 MNHEY and CDR2 SVGAGI come from the germline V gene. V was shortened by 2 bases and J by 2 bases, with 4 bases between the two germline ends. The CDR3 covers 13 residues. The CDR3 bases are TGTGCCAGCAGTTACCAGGGCAATCAGCCCCAGCATTTT. Translation gives CASSYQGNQPQHF.

V usage is TRBV5-1 and J usage is TRBJ1-2; 8 nucleotides line up with TRBD1. Germline trimming cut 0 bases from V and 8 bases from J; bases unmatched to any gene: 3. Germline V gene sequence: CDR1 SGHRS, CDR2 YFSETQ. The CDR3 sequence is 13 residues long. The CDR3 region is CASSLAGGWGYTF. DNA for the CDR3: TGCGCCAGCAGCTTGGCAGGGGGCTGGGGCTACACCTTC.

This clone was found once. The genes are TRBV19 and TRBJ1-1; TRBD1 aligns across 10 bases. V shed 5 bases, J shed 6 bases, and the junction held 3 bases outside the gene matches. Germline CDR1 and CDR2: LNHDA and SQIVND (reference sequence). CDR3 length: 13 residues. The CDR3 region has the DNA TGTGCCAGTAGTCAAGGACAGGGGGCTGAAGCTTTCTTT. It specifies CASSQGQGAEAFF.

The rearrangement joins TRBV7-2 to TRBJ2-5, with D possibly being TRBD2 (7 bases). V was shortened by 3 bases and J by 1 base, with 21 bases between the two germline ends. The CDR3 spans 18 residues. Germline CDR1 is SGHTA and CDR2 is FQGNSA. The CDR3 DNA is TGTGCCAGCAGCTTCCCCCTTTTCGGGGGGCGGACCCAAGAGACCCAGTACTTC. Amino acids: CASSFPLFGGRTQETQYF.

CDR3 nucleotide sequence: TGCGCCAGCAGCCAAGACGGGGTGGGGTCAGATACGCAGTATTTT. This sequence encodes CASSQDGVGSDTQYF. The chain recombines TRBV4-1 with TRBJ2-3; D perhaps matches TRBD2 (5 bases). Per the germline V gene, CDR1 is MGHRA and CDR2 is YSYEKL. CDR3 length: 15 amino acids. V lost 0 bases and J 4 bases, leaving 11 bases between the germline ends.

The V and J genes are TRBV6-5 and TRBJ2-1, with TRBD1 matching 9 bases. CDR3 length: 15 amino acids. Germline-derived CDR1 and CDR2 are MNHEY and SVGAGI. Trimming at V came to 5 bases and at J to 6 bases, leaving 8 bases not matched to a gene. CDR3 DNA sequence: TGTGCCAGCAGTCCCCCGGGACAGGGTACCAATGAGCAGTTCTTC. Protein sequence: CASSPPGQGTNEQFF.

The chain uses TRBV10-3 and TRBJ2-5; 8 nucleotides align to TRBD1. Germline V gene data show CDR1 as ENHRY and CDR2 as SYGVKD. The V gene end was trimmed by 2 bases and the J gene end by 6 bases; junction bases not matched to a gene: 5. This CDR3 comprises 14 residues. CDR3 DNA sequence: TGTGCCATCAGTGAGGGGCAGGGGGCACAGACCCAGTACTTC. Translation: CAISEGQGAQTQYF.

CDR3: CASSPYGANVLTF. In DNA, the CDR3 is TGTGCCAGCAGTCCTTATGGGGCCAACGTCCTGACTTTC. The V gene is TRBV6-5, the J gene TRBJ2-6; D remains ambiguous. V shed 5 bases and J shed 3 bases, with 5 bases lying between them. Germline assignment: CDR1 MNHEY and CDR2 SVGAGI. The CDR3 has 13 residues.

The CDR3 is CASRGLAGAMNTGELFF. Written as DNA, the CDR3 is TGTGCCAGCAGGGGACTAGCGGGGGCGATGAACACCGGGGAGCTGTTTTTT. The chain has TRBV2 and TRBJ2-2, with TRBD2 identical over 14 bases. After removal of 6 bases from V and 1 base from J, the junction contained 4 bases not matched to a gene. The CDR3 has 17 amino acids. Germline-derived CDR1 and CDR2 are SNHLY and FYNNEI.

The chain carries TRBV5-4 and TRBJ1-2, with 9 bases matching TRBD1. This CDR3 region has 14 residues. Germline assignment: CDR1 SGHNT and CDR2 YYREEE (reference sequence). The J segment lost 7 bases and the V segment lost 4 bases, leaving 8 bases of the junction unmatched. In nucleotides, the CDR3 is TGTGCCAGCAGCCCAGGGACAGGGAGTCGTGGCTACACCTTC. Translating gives CASSPGTGSRGYTF.

V gene TRBV27 combines with J gene TRBJ1-2; 9 bases agree with TRBD1. V was clipped by 5 bases and J by 5 bases; unmatched bases: 0. CDR1 is MNHEY, CDR2 SMNVEV, per germline (reference sequence). The CDR3 is 12 residues long. The CDR3 DNA is TGTGCCAGCAGTGGGACAGGGTATGGCTACACCTTC. Translated: CASSGTGYGYTF.

This clone appeared once. This sequence joins TRBV9 and TRBJ1-6, with D uncertain. The CDR3 runs to 17 residues. V was trimmed by 0 bases and J by 8 bases, leaving 18 bases between them. Germline CDR1 and CDR2: SGDLS and YYNGEE. CDR3 coding DNA: TGTGCCAGCAGCGTAGGCCTACTCAGCGTCTTGGATTCACCCCTCCACTTT. Translating it yields CASSVGLLSVLDSPLHF.

The chain recombines TRBV7-2 with TRBJ2-1, with D unresolved. The CDR3 has 15 residues. Germline assignment: CDR1 SGHTA and CDR2 FQGNSA. The V end was cut by 1 base, the J end by 0 bases, with 7 bases between. The CDR3 is CASSLDLSSYNEQFF. In DNA, the CDR3 is TGTGCCAGCAGCTTAGACCTCAGCTCCTACAATGAGCAGTTCTTC. Supplemented by reference TRBV7-2 and TRBJ2-1, the full variable domain reads GAGVSQSPSNKVTEKGKDVELRCDPISGHTALYWYRQSLGQGLEFLIYFQGNSAPDKSGLPSDRFSAERTGGSVSTLTIQRTQQEDSAVYLCASSLDLSSYNEQFFGPGTRLTVL.